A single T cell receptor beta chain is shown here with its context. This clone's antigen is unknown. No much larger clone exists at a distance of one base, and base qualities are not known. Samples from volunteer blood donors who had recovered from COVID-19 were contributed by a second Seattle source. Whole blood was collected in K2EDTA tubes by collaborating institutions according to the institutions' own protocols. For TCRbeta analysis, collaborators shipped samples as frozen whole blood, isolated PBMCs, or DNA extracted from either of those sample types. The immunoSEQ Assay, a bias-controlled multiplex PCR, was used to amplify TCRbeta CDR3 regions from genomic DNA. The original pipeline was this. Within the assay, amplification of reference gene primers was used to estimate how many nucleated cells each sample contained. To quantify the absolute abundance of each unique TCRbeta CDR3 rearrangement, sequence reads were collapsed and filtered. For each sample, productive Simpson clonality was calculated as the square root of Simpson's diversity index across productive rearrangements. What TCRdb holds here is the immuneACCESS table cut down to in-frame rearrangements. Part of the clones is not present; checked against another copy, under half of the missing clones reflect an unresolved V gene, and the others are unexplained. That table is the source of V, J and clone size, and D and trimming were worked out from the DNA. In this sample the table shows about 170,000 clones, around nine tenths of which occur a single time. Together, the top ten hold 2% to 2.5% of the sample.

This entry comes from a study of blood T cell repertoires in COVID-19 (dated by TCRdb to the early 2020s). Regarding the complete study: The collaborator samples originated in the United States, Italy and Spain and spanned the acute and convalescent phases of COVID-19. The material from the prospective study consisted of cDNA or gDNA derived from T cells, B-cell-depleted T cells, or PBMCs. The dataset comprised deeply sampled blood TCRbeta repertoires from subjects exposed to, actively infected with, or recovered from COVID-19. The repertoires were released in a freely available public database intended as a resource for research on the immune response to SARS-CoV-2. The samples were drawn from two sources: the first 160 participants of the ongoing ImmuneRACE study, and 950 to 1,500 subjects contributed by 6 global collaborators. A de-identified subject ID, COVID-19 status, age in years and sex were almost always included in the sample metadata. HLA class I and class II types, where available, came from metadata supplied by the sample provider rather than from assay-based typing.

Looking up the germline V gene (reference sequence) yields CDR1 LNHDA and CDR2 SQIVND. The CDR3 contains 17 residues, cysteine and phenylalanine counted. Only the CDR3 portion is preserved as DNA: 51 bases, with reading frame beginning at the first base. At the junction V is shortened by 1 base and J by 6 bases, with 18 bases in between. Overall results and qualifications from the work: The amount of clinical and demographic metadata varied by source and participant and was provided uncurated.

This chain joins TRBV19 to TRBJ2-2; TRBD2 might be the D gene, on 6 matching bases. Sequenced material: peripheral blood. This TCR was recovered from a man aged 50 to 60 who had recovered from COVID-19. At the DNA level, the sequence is TGTGCCAGTAGTATAGCCCCTGGCGGGATTTCGGCCGGGGAGCTGTTTTTT. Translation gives CASSIAPGGISAGELFF. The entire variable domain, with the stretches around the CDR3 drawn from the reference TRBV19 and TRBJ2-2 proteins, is DGGITQSPKYLFRKEGQNVTLSCEQNLNHDAMYWYRQDPGQGLRLIYYSQIVNDFQKGDIAEGYSVSREKKESFPLTVTSAQKNPTAFYLCASSIAPGGISAGELFFGEGSRLTVL.